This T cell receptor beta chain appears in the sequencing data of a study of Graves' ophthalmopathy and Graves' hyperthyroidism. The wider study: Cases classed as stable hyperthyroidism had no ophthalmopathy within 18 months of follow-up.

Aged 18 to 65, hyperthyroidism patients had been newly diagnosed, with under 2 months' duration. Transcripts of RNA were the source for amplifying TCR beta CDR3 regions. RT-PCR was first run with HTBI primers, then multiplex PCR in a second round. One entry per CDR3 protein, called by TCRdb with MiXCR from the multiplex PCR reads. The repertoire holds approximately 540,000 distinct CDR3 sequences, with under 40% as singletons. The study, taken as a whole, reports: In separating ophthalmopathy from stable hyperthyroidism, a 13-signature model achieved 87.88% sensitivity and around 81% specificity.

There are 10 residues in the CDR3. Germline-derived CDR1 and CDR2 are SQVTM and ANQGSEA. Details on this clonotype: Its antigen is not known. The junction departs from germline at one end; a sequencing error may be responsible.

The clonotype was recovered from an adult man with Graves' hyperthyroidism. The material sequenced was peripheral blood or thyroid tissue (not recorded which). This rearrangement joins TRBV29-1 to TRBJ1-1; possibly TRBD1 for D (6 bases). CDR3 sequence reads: CSVVPGEAFF. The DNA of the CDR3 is TGCAGCGTTGTTCCAGGGGAAGCTTTCTTC.